A single sample gave rise to the 5 T cell receptor beta chains below, sequenced in a study of cytomegalovirus exposure and HLA in healthy donors. The PCR ran on 60 Vbeta and 13 Jbeta primers. Here immunoSEQ multiplex PCR was the method, and the copy in TCRdb shows in-frame clones only, minus some. The listing records more than 45,000 clones. The sequencing sample was made of PBMCs. Source of these receptors: a woman aged 55-70 years in good health and CMV-seropositive.

The chain couples TRBV5-6 to TRBJ2-7, with D maybe TRBD1 (6 bases). Germline CDR1 SGHDT, CDR2 YYEEEE. This CDR3 spans 14 amino acids. Deletions cut 5 bases from V and 1 base from J, with 13 bases between. The CDR3 DNA sequence: TGTGCCAGCAGGGGGGCAAAAAAGTCCTACGAGCAGTACTTC. This translates into CASRGAKKSYEQYF.

The chain carries TRBV11-3 and TRBJ1-1, with 7 bases identical to TRBD1. The V gene's germline CDR1 is SGHNT and CDR2 YENEEA. There are 14 residues in the CDR3. With V trimmed by 0 bases and J by 11 bases, 9 bases remained unmatched. CDR3 sequence (DNA): TGTGCCAGCAGCTTAGATGGACAGGTGAGTATGGCTTTCTTT. Translating it yields CASSLDGQVSMAFF.

The chain joins TRBV29-1 to TRBJ2-2; 11 bases agree with TRBD1. The junction had 1 base not matched to a gene; V was cut back by 4 bases and J by 0 bases. Germline loops: CDR1 SQVTM, CDR2 ANQGSEA. The CDR3 has 15 amino acids. CDR3: CSVGGQGANTGELFF. In DNA form, the CDR3 reads TGCAGCGTTGGGGGACAGGGGGCGAACACCGGGGAGCTGTTTTTT.

V and J are TRBV5-1 and TRBJ2-2; D might be TRBD2 (5 bases). This CDR3 is built from 16 residues. The germline V gene encodes CDR1 SGHRS and CDR2 YFSETQ. V shed 3 bases and J shed 5 bases, with 17 bases lying between them. For the CDR3, the DNA is TGCGCCAGCAGCTCGGGGTCACTCCGGGGAACCGGGGAGCTGTTTTTT. It translates to CASSSGSLRGTGELFF.

The V gene is TRBV7-2, the J gene TRBJ2-5; 15 nucleotides match TRBD2. The V segment lost 5 bases and the J segment 5 bases; nucleotides outside the gene matches: 6. This CDR3 is built from 16 residues. Germline V gene sequence: CDR1 SGHTA, CDR2 FQGNSA. The CDR3 nucleotides read TGTGCCAGCAGCCTAGGACTAGCGGGGGGGTCGGAGACCCAGTACTTC. This translates into CASSLGLAGGSETQYF.